These 10 T cell receptor beta chains came from one sample sequenced in a study of tumor-infiltrating lymphocytes in primary liver carcinoma. TCR beta cDNA was made from approximately 540 ng total RNA with a constant-region primer. Libraries for TCR beta were built through three nested multiplex PCR rounds, which together made up a slightly modified ARM-PCR procedure. PCR rounds one and two used TRBV1-TRBV30 forward primers with a C-beta reverse primer for around 10 cycles each. TCRdb re-called the multiplex PCR reads with MiXCR, one entry per CDR3 protein. Seen here are approximately 330,000 distinct CDR3 sequences, 65% observed once, and the top ten hold about 6%. The study extracted blood RNA from unsorted whole blood and also extracted germline DNA. The sequenced sample was peripheral blood. The source is a man aged 35 to 55 with primary liver carcinoma and hepatitis B virus infection.

The J gene is TRBJ2-2, the V gene TRBV6-5; D gene uncertain. Germline V gene data show CDR1 as MNHEY and CDR2 as SVGAGI. Between the trimmed V and J ends, which lost 8 bases and 9 bases, there was a span of 16 bases. The CDR3 has 13 residues. CDR3 coding DNA: TGTGCCAGCCGACTCGTGGAGACCAGGGAGCTGTTTTTT. Translation: CASRLVETRELFF.

This clonotype qualifies as medium-sized. The rearrangement joins TRBV11-2 to TRBJ2-7; 11 bases map to TRBD2. After removal of 3 bases from V and 6 bases from J, the junction contained 4 bases not matched to a gene. The CDR3 sequence is 14 residues long. Germline V CDR1 and CDR2: SGHAT, FQNNGV. The CDR3 DNA sequence: TGTGCCAGCAGCTTTACTAGCGGGAGTTTCGAGCAGTACTTC. Residues: CASSFTSGSFEQYF.

Remarks on this clonotype: The junction differs from germline at one of its ends, possibly a read error. The V call is TRBV11-2, the J call TRBJ2-3, with D perhaps matching TRBD2 (6 bases). The CDR3 contains 19 residues. CDR1 and CDR2 from the germline V gene are SGHAT and FQNNGV. CDR3 bases: TGTGCCAGCAGCCCCATAAGCCCGGCACTAGCAGAAAGCACAGATACTCAGTGTTTT. It is translated as CASSPISPALAESTDTQCF.

The chain joins TRBV6-2 or TRBV6-3 to TRBJ1-5, with D uncertain. The CDR3 extends over 16 amino acids. CDR1 MNHEY and CDR2 SVGEGT come from the germline V gene. V was clipped by 11 bases and J by 0 bases, with 20 bases between them. CDR3 DNA: TGTGCCTGTAGAAGGAGCGTTAGGTATAGCAATCAGCCCCAGCATTTT. It codes for CACRRSVRYSNQPQHF.

This clonotype was counted at least ten times. The chain links TRBV6-2 or TRBV6-3 to TRBJ2-7; D might be TRBD1 (5 bases). V was cut by 6 bases and J by 6 bases, with 15 bases left in between. Germline V lookup: CDR1 MNHEY, CDR2 SVGEGT. There are 13 residues in the CDR3. The CDR3 coding sequence is TGTGCCAGCAGCAGGGAAAAGTGGGTCGAGCAGTACTTC. Its translation is CASSREKWVEQYF.

In regard to this clonotype: One junction end disagrees with the germline gene, perhaps due to a read error. The V and J genes are TRBV18 and TRBJ1-5; possibly TRBD1 for D (5 bases). Germline CDR1 KGHSH, CDR2 LQKENI. The CDR3 loop spans 13 amino acids. For the CDR3, the DNA is TGTGCCAACTCACCAGGGTCCAATCAGCCCCAGCATTTT. It translates to CANSPGSNQPQHF.

Of note for this clonotype: A much larger clone differs from this one at a single base, so this may be a read error. V and J are TRBV6-2 or TRBV6-3 and TRBJ2-4; weak D call: TRBD2 (6 bases). CDR1 is MNHEY, CDR2 SVGEGT, per germline. V dropped 8 bases and J dropped 2 bases, with 13 bases sitting between them. This CDR3 region has 14 residues. The CDR3 loop reads CASEDGGTKNIQYF. The CDR3 DNA is TGTGCCAGCGAAGACGGGGGAACCAAAAACATTCAGTACTTC.

This clonotype was seen a handful of times. The V call is TRBV5-4, the J call TRBJ2-1, with D tentatively TRBD2 (5 bases). V lost 3 bases and J lost 6, with 16 bases in between. This CDR3 spans 15 amino acids. The germline V gene has CDR1 SGHNT and CDR2 YYREEE (reference sequence). CDR3 DNA sequence: TGTGCCAGCAGCTCCACATCCTCTAGCTTCAATGAGCAGTTCTTC. Protein product: CASSSTSSSFNEQFF.

Comments on this clonotype: One end of the junction fails to match germline, which may point to a read error. The gene calls are TRBV5-5 and TRBJ1-2; no definite D call. Per the germline V gene, CDR1 is SGHKS and CDR2 is YYEKEE (reference sequence). The CDR3 sequence is 15 residues long. CDR3 in DNA: TGTGCAAGCAGCTTGATGGTAGCGTTAAACTATGGCTACACCTTC. Its protein product is CASSLMVALNYGYTF.

This clonotype appeared many times. The chain links TRBV29-1 to TRBJ1-1; D not resolved. This CDR3 is 12 amino acids long. V lost 0 bases and J 4 bases, leaving 6 bases between the germline ends. Germline assignment: CDR1 SQVTM and CDR2 ANQGSEA. CDR3: CSVEEGITEAFF. For the CDR3, the DNA is TGCAGCGTTGAAGAGGGGATCACTGAAGCTTTCTTT.